This entry describes one TCR beta chain. The antigen remains unidentified. The sample originates from a study of cytomegalovirus exposure and HLA in healthy donors. Study observations and caveats: Some public TCRs appeared in many individuals, while most sequences were rare.

This CDR3 contains 14 residues. Trimming took 4 bases from V and 3 from J, leaving 10 bases between them. The germline V gene encodes CDR1 SGDLS and CDR2 YYNGEE. Profiling relied on immunoSEQ multiplex PCR, and the TCRdb table lists in-frame clones only, not all of them. Of about 200,000 clones detected, 80% to 90% appear once; the ten largest clones hold 1% to 1.5%. This receptor was identified in a woman aged 25 to 45 in good health and CMV-seronegative. Sequenced: PBMCs. The chain carries TRBV9 and TRBJ2-2, with no clear D. CDR3 nucleotides: TGTGCCAGCAGCCTAAACTTGGACACCGGGGAGCTGTTTTTT. Amino acid sequence: CASSLNLDTGELFF.